Below are 22 T cell receptor beta chains sequenced from a single sample in a study of monozygotic twins with cystic fibrosis. The repertoire was sequenced with immunoSEQ multiplex PCR; TCRdb's copy has only in-frame clones and lacks some. The table has around 29,000 clones, around four fifths seen once. Source material: blood. These receptors all stem from a girl aged 2-10 years with cystic fibrosis.

V usage is TRBV6-6 and J usage is TRBJ1-3; D is undetermined. The V and J ends lost 7 bases and 2 bases respectively, with 9 bases between them. Germline V gives CDR1 MNHNY, CDR2 SVGAGI (reference sequence). The CDR3 length is 13 residues. CDR3 sequence reads: CASIPRAGNTIYF. The CDR3 DNA reads as TGTGCCAGCATCCCTCGGGCTGGAAACACCATATATTTT.

V usage is TRBV5-1 and J usage is TRBJ2-5; 8 bases line up with TRBD2. The trim removed 4 bases at V and 4 bases at J, leaving 18 bases unmatched. The CDR3 runs to 18 residues. Germline CDR1 is SGHRS and CDR2 is YFSETQ. CDR3 bases: TGCGCCAGCAGCCATGGGGGCGGGGGGCCCGGATCCCGAGAGACCCAGTACTTC. Amino acids: CASSHGGGGPGSRETQYF. The full variable domain, its missing parts supplied by reference TRBV5-1 and TRBJ2-5, is KAGVTQTPRYLIKTRGQQVTLSCSPISGHRSVSWYQQTPGQGLQFLFEYFSETQRNKGNFPGRFSGRQFSNSRSEMNVSTLELGDSALYLCASSHGGGGPGSRETQYFGPGTRLLVL.

The V gene is TRBV2, the J gene TRBJ1-1; 8 bases are shared with TRBD1. The V gene's germline CDR1 is SNHLY and CDR2 FYNNEI. Trimming at V came to 6 bases and at J to 3 bases, leaving 6 bases not matched to a gene. The CDR3 extends over 14 amino acids. The CDR3 reads CASRQSTGDTEAFF. CDR3 coding DNA: TGTGCCAGCAGGCAATCGACAGGGGACACTGAAGCTTTCTTT.

The V and J genes are TRBV30 and TRBJ2-3; D is unresolved. The V end was cut by 4 bases, the J end by 6 bases, with 11 bases between. Germline-derived CDR1 and CDR2 are GTSNPN and SVGIG (reference sequence). CDR3 length: 12 amino acids. CDR3 in DNA: TGTGCCTGGACGCTCCCCACCGATACGCAGTATTTT. It translates to CAWTLPTDTQYF.

This rearrangement joins TRBV27 to TRBJ1-2, with TRBD1 as a possible D gene (5 bases). With 1 base removed from V and 3 bases from J, the gap between germline ends came to 9 bases. Germline-derived CDR1 and CDR2 are MNHEY and SMNVEV (reference sequence). There are 14 residues in the CDR3. The chain's CDR3 is CASSLFGGDYGYTF. CDR3 in DNA: TGTGCCAGCAGTTTATTCGGAGGGGACTATGGCTACACCTTC.

The chain employs TRBV5-1 and TRBJ2-3, with 8 bases that match TRBD2. This CDR3 is 16 amino acids long. With 0 bases clipped from V and 2 bases from J, the junction kept 5 bases outside the gene matches. The germline V gene encodes CDR1 SGHRS and CDR2 YFSETQ. The chain's CDR3 is CASSLEGSGNTDTQYF. The CDR3 coding sequence is TGCGCCAGCAGCTTGGAAGGTAGCGGGAACACAGATACGCAGTATTTT. Full variable domain (outside the CDR3, taken from reference TRBV5-1 and TRBJ2-3): KAGVTQTPRYLIKTRGQQVTLSCSPISGHRSVSWYQQTPGQGLQFLFEYFSETQRNKGNFPGRFSGRQFSNSRSEMNVSTLELGDSALYLCASSLEGSGNTDTQYFGPGTRLTVL.

This chain's CDR3 is CASSLTSGKADTQYF. CDR3 nucleotide sequence: TGTGCCAGCAGCCTGACTAGCGGAAAAGCAGATACGCAGTATTTT. The chain links TRBV6-4 to TRBJ2-3, with 9 bases fitting TRBD2. CDR1 and CDR2 from the germline V gene are MRHNA and SNTAGT. The CDR3 is 15 residues long. V dropped 6 bases and J dropped 4; count of bases not matched to a gene: 8.

The V call is TRBV7-3, the J call TRBJ2-1; D ambiguous. Germline loops: CDR1 SGHTA, CDR2 FQGTGA. The CDR3 runs to 13 residues. V was pared by 3 bases and J by 4 bases, with 7 bases between. The CDR3 here is CASSLSYYNEQFF. In DNA, the CDR3 is TGTGCCAGCAGCTTGTCGTATTACAATGAGCAGTTCTTC.

The rearrangement uses TRBV11-2 and TRBJ1-1, with D possibly matching TRBD1 (5 bases). Germline V gene data show CDR1 as SGHAT and CDR2 as FQNNGV. The CDR3 extends over 12 amino acids. V was cut by 1 base and J by 7 bases, with 7 bases left in between. CDR3 sequence: CASSLGRVEAFF. Written as DNA, the CDR3 is TGTGCCAGCAGCTTAGGCAGGGTTGAAGCTTTCTTT.

V and J are TRBV11-2 and TRBJ2-7, with D uncertain. Per germline, CDR1 SGHAT and CDR2 FQNNGV. The CDR3 runs to 11 residues. V shed 5 bases and J shed 3 bases, with 5 bases lying between them. CDR3 DNA sequence: TGTGCCAGCAGCCAGAGCTACGAGCAGTACTTC. Protein sequence: CASSQSYEQYF.

Written as DNA, the CDR3 is TGCGCCAGCAGCGTCGGGGGGGCTAGCAATCAGCCCCAGCATTTT. Protein sequence: CASSVGGASNQPQHF. The chain carries TRBV5-1 and TRBJ1-5; tentatively, D is TRBD1 (6 bases). Germline-derived CDR1 and CDR2 are SGHRS and YFSETQ. Trimming removed 4 bases from V and 0 bases from J, with 11 bases in between. The CDR3 extends over 15 amino acids.

The V call is TRBV5-4, the J call TRBJ1-5, with 9 bases fitting TRBD1. The V and J ends lost 3 bases and 1 base, in that order; junction bases with no gene match: 2. The CDR3 is made up of 15 amino acids. CDR1 SGHNT and CDR2 YYREEE come from the germline V gene (reference sequence). In DNA form, the CDR3 reads TGTGCCAGCAGCTCGGGACAGGGAAGCAATCAGCCCCAGCATTTT. It is translated as CASSSGQGSNQPQHF.

The chain has TRBV5-6 and TRBJ1-4, with unresolved D. CDR1 and CDR2 (germline): SGHDT, YYEEEE. The CDR3 contains 14 residues. V lost 2 bases to trimming and J lost 4 bases, with 9 bases between them. The CDR3 protein is CASSFGGINEKLFF. CDR3 nucleotides: TGTGCCAGCAGCTTCGGAGGGATTAATGAAAAACTGTTTTTT.

This clone was observed a handful of times. This chain links TRBV5-6 with TRBJ2-7; D uncertain. Germline assignment: CDR1 SGHDT and CDR2 YYEEEE. The CDR3 spans 16 residues. Trimming took 2 bases from V and 3 from J, leaving 18 bases between them. CDR3 region: CASSLVQWGSHYEQYF. The DNA for the CDR3 is TGTGCCAGCAGCTTAGTCCAGTGGGGAAGCCACTACGAGCAGTACTTC.

V and J are TRBV6-5 and TRBJ1-2; 10 positions agree with TRBD1. From germline, CDR1 is MNHEY and CDR2 SVGAGI. This CDR3 has 14 amino acids. Trimming took 6 bases from V and 5 from J; bases not matched to a gene: 6. As DNA, the CDR3 is TGTGCCAGCAGCCGACAGGGGGCCTTTTATGGCTACACCTTC. This translates into CASSRQGAFYGYTF.

This clone appeared a few times. The rearrangement uses TRBV2 and TRBJ1-1; 9 bases line up with TRBD1. The CDR3 is 18 residues long. Trimming at V came to 7 bases and at J to 1 base, leaving 16 bases not matched to a gene. Germline CDR1 reads SNHLY; CDR2 reads FYNNEI. The CDR3 DNA follows: TGTGCCAGCACCCCCCCTCAGGGACAGGGACCGCGGAACACTGAAGCTTTCTTT. Residues: CASTPPQGQGPRNTEAFF.

The chain joins TRBV7-9 to TRBJ2-1, with 10 bases that match TRBD2. CDR3 length equals 15 residues. V gave up 4 bases and J gave up 9 bases; unmatched junction bases: 9. Germline loops: CDR1 SEHNR, CDR2 FQNEAQ (reference sequence). The CDR3 DNA sequence: TGTGCCAGCAGCTCAGTAGCGGGAGGCCGGGTTGAGCAGTTCTTC. Its translation: CASSSVAGGRVEQFF.

The chain combines TRBV11-2 with TRBJ1-2; weak D call: TRBD1 (5 bases). Germline lookup yields CDR1 SGHAT and CDR2 FQNNGV. This CDR3 has 16 residues. Trimming pared 5 bases from V and 1 base from J, leaving 17 bases between. CDR3 sequence: CASSPSGPRINYGYTF. CDR3 nucleotides: TGTGCCAGCAGCCCATCGGGGCCACGGATTAACTATGGCTACACCTTC.

The chain recombines TRBV7-9 with TRBJ2-2, with TRBD1 matching over 9 bases. Germline V lookup: CDR1 SEHNR, CDR2 FQNEAQ (reference sequence). The trim removed 5 bases at V and 4 bases at J, leaving 5 bases unmatched. The CDR3 loop spans 15 amino acids. For the CDR3, the DNA is TGTGCCAGCAGCCCGGGACAGGGTATCACCGGGGAGCTGTTTTTT. Amino acid sequence: CASSPGQGITGELFF.

The J gene is TRBJ1-1, the V gene TRBV12-5; the D is unclear. Germline CDR1 reads LGHNT; CDR2 reads FRNRAP. The V end was cut by 0 bases, the J end by 3 bases, with 20 bases between. This CDR3 has 18 residues. CDR3: CASGLVIGRAAGDTEAFF. CDR3 nucleotide sequence: TGTGCTAGTGGTTTGGTAATTGGTAGGGCAGCGGGAGACACTGAAGCTTTCTTT.

This clone has only a few counts. The chain uses TRBV29-1 and TRBJ1-2; D is unclear. Trimming removed 4 bases at V and 8 bases at J, with 23 bases between. Germline assignment: CDR1 SQVTM and CDR2 ANQGSEA. The CDR3 is 15 amino acids. CDR3 loop: CSVGRRAAQTGGYTF. The CDR3 nucleotides read TGCAGCGTTGGTAGACGGGCAGCTCAGACGGGGGGCTACACCTTC. The variable domain in full, completed from reference TRBV29-1 and TRBJ1-2, reads SAVISQKPSRDICQRGTSLTIQCQVDSQVTMMFWYRQQPGQSLTLIATANQGSEATYESGFVIDKFPISRPNLTFSTLTVSNMSPEDSSIYLCSVGRRAAQTGGYTFGSGTRLTVV.

V and J are TRBV5-1 and TRBJ1-1; 9 bases fit TRBD1. The CDR3 has 14 amino acids. Trimming cost V 4 bases and J 5 bases; bases outside gene matches: 6. Germline CDR1 reads SGHRS; CDR2 reads YFSETQ. The CDR3 nucleotides are TGCGCCAGCAGCGGACCGACAGGGGGAACTGAAGCTTTCTTT. Protein sequence: CASSGPTGGTEAFF.